The 8 T cell receptor beta chains given below trace back to one sample, sequenced in a study of T-cell reconstitution after alpha-beta-depleted transplantation in children. Molecular barcoding with unique molecular identifiers was used for the TCRbeta library. TCRdb reprocessed the PCR reads via MiXCR and lists one record per CDR3 protein. The sample lists a few hundred thousand distinct CDR3 sequences; around 20% were seen once. The source material was PBMCs, mostly from graft donor cells, sampled 180 days after TCRalphabeta/CD19-depleted stem cell transplant. The source is a male patient younger than 18 who had a stem cell transplant for acute lymphoblastic leukemia, so the T cells may come from the graft donor.

This clonotype was counted only a few times. In DNA form, the CDR3 reads TGTGCCAGCAGTGGGGGGGAGGCTAGCGGGAGACCGGAGACCCAGTACTTC. Protein: CASSGGEASGRPETQYF. The rearrangement links TRBV9 to TRBJ2-5, with 10 bases fitting TRBD2. This CDR3 is 17 amino acids long. Germline CDR1 reads SGDLS; CDR2 reads YYNGEE. The ends lost 5 bases at V and 5 bases at J; junction bases unmatched: 15.

This clonotype was observed many times. The chain carries TRBV12-3 or TRBV12-4 and TRBJ2-7, with 10 bases lining up with TRBD2. Trimming cost V 7 bases and J 2 bases; bases outside gene matches: 5. CDR3 size: 14 residues. The CDR3 coding sequence is TGTGCCAGCACCCTACTAGCGGGACCCTACGAGCAGTACTTC. As protein: CASTLLAGPYEQYF.

CDR3 DNA: TGTGCCAGCTCACCACCGGGTAGCGGCTACACCTTC. Its translation: CASSPPGSGYTF. This chain uses TRBV18 with TRBJ1-2; D is undetermined. CDR1 and CDR2 (germline): KGHSH, LQKENI. The CDR3 consists of 12 residues. Trimming shortened V by 0 bases and J by 8 bases, and 7 bases separated the two germline ends.

This chain links TRBV5-1 with TRBJ1-6; no clear D. The V end was cut by 5 bases, the J end by 10 bases, with 16 bases between. CDR1 and CDR2 (germline): SGHRS, YFSETQ. The CDR3 has 14 amino acids. This CDR3 reads CASSWRQSSSPLHF. The CDR3 region has the DNA TGCGCCAGCAGTTGGAGGCAGTCGAGCTCACCCCTCCACTTT.

This clonotype was detected only a few times. V is TRBV3-1 and J is TRBJ1-6; maybe TRBD1 (6 bases). Looked up from germline, CDR1 is LGHDT and CDR2 is YNNKEL (reference sequence). Trimming stripped 1 base from V and 4 bases from J, with 14 bases between. The CDR3 consists of 17 residues. The DNA of the CDR3 is TGTGCCAGCAGCCAAGGAACAGGGCGGGCGTATAATTCACCCCTCCACTTT. Its translation: CASSQGTGRAYNSPLHF. The entire variable domain, with the rest obtained from reference TRBV3-1 and TRBJ1-6, is as follows: DTAVSQTPKYLVTQMGNDKSIKCEQNLGHDTMYWYKQDSKKFLKIMFSYNNKELIINETVPNRFSPKSPDKAHLNLHINSLELGDSAVYFCASSQGTGRAYNSPLHFGNGTRLTVT.

The rearrangement joins TRBV7-9 to TRBJ2-1, with 8 bases that match TRBD1. The germline V gene encodes CDR1 SEHNR and CDR2 FQNEAQ (reference sequence). V shed 5 bases, J shed 1 base, and the junction held 10 bases outside the gene matches. The CDR3 has 17 residues. For the CDR3, the DNA is TGTGCCAGCAGCCTACGTCCCGGGACAGGATCCTACAATGAGCAGTTCTTC. Translation: CASSLRPGTGSYNEQFF.

This chain joins TRBV5-1 and TRBJ1-2; 8 nucleotides agree with TRBD1. Germline V gene data show CDR1 as SGHRS and CDR2 as YFSETQ. CDR3 length: 15 amino acids. V dropped 0 bases and J dropped 0; count of bases not matched to a gene: 1. In DNA form, the CDR3 reads TGCGCCAGCAGCTTGGACAGGGGGGCTAACTATGGCTACACCTTC. The encoded protein is CASSLDRGANYGYTF. Using reference TRBV5-1 and TRBJ1-2 for the parts outside the CDR3, the full variable domain is KAGVTQTPRYLIKTRGQQVTLSCSPISGHRSVSWYQQTPGQGLQFLFEYFSETQRNKGNFPGRFSGRQFSNSRSEMNVSTLELGDSALYLCASSLDRGANYGYTFGSGTRLTVV.

The table lists this clonotype with a few counts. The chain recombines TRBV7-9 with TRBJ2-4; D remains unclear. Germline V CDR1 and CDR2: SEHNR, FQNEAQ (reference sequence). This CDR3 contains 14 residues. V was shortened by 5 bases and J by 6 bases, with 14 bases between the two germline ends. The CDR3 DNA is TGTGCCAGCAGCCCCAAGGGCCTGGGAAACATTCAGTACTTC. This encodes CASSPKGLGNIQYF.